Following are 2 T cell receptor beta chains from one sample sequenced in a study of T cell repertoires in cytomegalovirus infection. TCRdb re-derived calls from the reads in MiXCR, one entry per CDR3 protein. The top ten clones hold around 11% of a sample with some 800,000 distinct CDR3 sequences, around a third of them seen once. Antigens of these TCRs are unknown. The source was cultured CD8+ T cells from PBMCs, collected from culture after CMV antigen stimulation. Receptor source: a human donor in good health (CMV status not recorded). Some clones in this sample may be carry-over from other donors' samples.

This clonotype came up a few times. The V gene is TRBV12-5, the J gene TRBJ1-1; D may be TRBD1 (6 bases). Germline assignment: CDR1 LGHNT and CDR2 FRNRAP. V lost 5 bases and J 4 bases, leaving 17 bases between the germline ends. This CDR3 contains 15 residues. Written as DNA, the CDR3 is TGTGCTAGTGGTCGCAAGCCGGCAGGGGCCACTGAAGCTTTCTTT. This codes for CASGRKPAGATEAFF.

In its sample, this clonotype was seen once. The chain couples TRBV12-3 or TRBV12-4 to TRBJ1-6; TRBD1 aligns across 8 bases. Unmatched junction bases numbered 5, after V lost 5 bases and J lost 5 bases. The CDR3 has 15 residues. The CDR3, as DNA: TGTGCCAGCAGTCACGACAGGGGTAATAATTCACCCCTCCACTTT. It translates to CASSHDRGNNSPLHF.